These 3 T cell receptor beta chains share one sample of origin, sequenced in a study of blood T cell repertoires in COVID-19. Libraries were prepared by immunoSEQ multiplex PCR; TCRdb keeps only in-frame clonotypes and omits some of them. The table lists more than 95,000 clones, 65% to 85% of them singletons, with 15% to 20% in the top ten. Source material: peripheral blood. The receptors were gathered from a man aged 25 to 45 with COVID-19, enrolled during active disease.

The rearrangement uses TRBV18 and TRBJ1-1; D gene ambiguous. Germline CDR1 KGHSH, CDR2 LQKENI. This CDR3 has 15 residues. Trimming shortened V by 3 bases and J by 1 base, and 12 bases separated the two germline ends. CDR3 in amino acids: CASSPLTGKNTEAFF. The DNA for the CDR3 is TGTGCCAGCTCACCTCTCACCGGTAAGAACACTGAAGCTTTCTTT.

This clone has just one count. The DNA of the CDR3 is TGTGCCAGCAGTTACAGCATGAACACTGAAGCTTTCTTT. Translated: CASSYSMNTEAFF. The J gene is TRBJ1-1, the V gene TRBV25-1; no reliable D call. The germline gives CDR1 MGHDK, CDR2 SYGVNS. The ends were cut back, 5 bases at V and 0 bases at J, with 7 bases in the middle. There are 13 residues in the CDR3. Drawing the rest from reference TRBV25-1 and TRBJ1-1, the complete variable domain is EADIYQTPRYLVIGTGKKITLECSQTMGHDKMYWYQQDPGMELHLIHYSYGVNSTEKGDLSSESTVSRIRTEHFPLTLESARPSHTSQYLCASSYSMNTEAFFGQGTRLTVV.

This chain connects TRBV6-1 to TRBJ1-1, with a tentative D call TRBD1 (5 bases). V lost 3 bases, J lost 4 bases, and 18 bases lay in between. The length of the CDR3 is 16 residues. The germline V gene has CDR1 MNHNS and CDR2 SASEGT. The CDR3 DNA reads as TGTGCCAGCAGTGAGGGCCGGGTGGAAAGGGGCACTGAAGCTTTCTTT. It yields the protein CASSEGRVERGTEAFF.